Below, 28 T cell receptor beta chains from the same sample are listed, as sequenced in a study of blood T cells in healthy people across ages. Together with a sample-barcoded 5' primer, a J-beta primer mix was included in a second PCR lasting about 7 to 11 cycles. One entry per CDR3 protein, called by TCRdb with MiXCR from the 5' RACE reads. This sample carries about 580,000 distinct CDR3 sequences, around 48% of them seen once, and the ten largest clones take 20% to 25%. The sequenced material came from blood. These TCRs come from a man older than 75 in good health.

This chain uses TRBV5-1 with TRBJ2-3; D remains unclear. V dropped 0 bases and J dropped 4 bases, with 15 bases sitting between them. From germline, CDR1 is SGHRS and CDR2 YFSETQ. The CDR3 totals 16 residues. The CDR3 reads CASSLVGGASADTQYF. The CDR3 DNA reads TGCGCCAGCAGCTTGGTGGGCGGCGCCAGCGCAGATACGCAGTATTTT.

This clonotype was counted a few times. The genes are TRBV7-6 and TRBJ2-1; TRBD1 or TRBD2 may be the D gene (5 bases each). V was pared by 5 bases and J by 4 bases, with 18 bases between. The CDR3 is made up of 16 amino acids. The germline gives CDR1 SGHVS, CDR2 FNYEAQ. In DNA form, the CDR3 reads TGTGCCAGCAGCCCGGGACCAGTAGGCCAATACAATGAGCAGTTCTTC. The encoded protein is CASSPGPVGQYNEQFF.

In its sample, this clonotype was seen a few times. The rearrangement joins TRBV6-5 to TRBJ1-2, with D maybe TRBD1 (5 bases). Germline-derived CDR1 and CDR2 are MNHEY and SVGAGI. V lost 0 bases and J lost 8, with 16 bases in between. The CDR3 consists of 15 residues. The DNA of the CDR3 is TGTGCCAGCAGTTACTCGAGGGTCGGTGGGGACGGCTACACCTTC. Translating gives CASSYSRVGGDGYTF.

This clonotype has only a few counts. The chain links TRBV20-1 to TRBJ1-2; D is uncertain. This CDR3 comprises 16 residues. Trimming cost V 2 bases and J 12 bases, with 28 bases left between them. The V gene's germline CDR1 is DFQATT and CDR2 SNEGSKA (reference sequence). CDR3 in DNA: TGCAGTGCTAGACTGGAGAGCAGTCGCCGAGTCTCTTTCAACACCTTC. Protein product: CSARLESSRRVSFNTF.

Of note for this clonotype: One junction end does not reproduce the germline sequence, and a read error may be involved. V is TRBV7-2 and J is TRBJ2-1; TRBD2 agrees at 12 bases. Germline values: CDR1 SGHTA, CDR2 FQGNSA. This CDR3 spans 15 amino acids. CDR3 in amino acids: CASSFTSGRLNEQFF. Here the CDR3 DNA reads TGCGCCAGCAGCTTCACTAGCGGGAGGCTGAATGAGCAGTTCTTC.

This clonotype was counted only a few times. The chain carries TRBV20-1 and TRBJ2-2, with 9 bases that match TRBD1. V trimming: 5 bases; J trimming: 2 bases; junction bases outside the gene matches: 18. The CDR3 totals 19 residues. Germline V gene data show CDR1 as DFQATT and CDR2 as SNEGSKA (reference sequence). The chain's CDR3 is CSAQTPPPGQGHNTGELFF. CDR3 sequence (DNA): TGCAGTGCTCAAACGCCCCCGCCGGGACAGGGCCATAACACCGGGGAGCTGTTTTTT.

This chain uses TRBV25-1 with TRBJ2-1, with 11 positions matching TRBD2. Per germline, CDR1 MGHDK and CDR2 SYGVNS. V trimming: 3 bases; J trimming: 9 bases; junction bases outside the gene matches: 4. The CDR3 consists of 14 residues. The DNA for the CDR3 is TGTGCCAGCAGTGACCCCGGGACTAGCGGTGAGCAGTTCTTC. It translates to CASSDPGTSGEQFF.

The DNA of the CDR3 is TGTGCCAGCAGAAATACAGGGGGCGGAGGATACGAGCAGTACTTC. This translates into CASRNTGGGGYEQYF. The chain employs TRBV12-3 or TRBV12-4 and TRBJ2-5; 9 bases match TRBD1. The J call may be faulty, since TRBJ2-7 better matches the DNA end. There are 15 residues in the CDR3.

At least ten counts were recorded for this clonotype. CDR3 DNA: TGTGCCAGCAGTTACTCCGGGGTCACCGGGGTAGAAGAGACCCAGTACTTC. The encoded protein is CASSYSGVTGVEETQYF. The chain uses TRBV6-6 and TRBJ2-5, with D possibly being TRBD2 (5 bases). This CDR3 region has 17 residues. Trimming left V 0 bases short and J 3 bases short, with 17 bases between. In germline, CDR1 is MNHNY, CDR2 SVGAGI (reference sequence).

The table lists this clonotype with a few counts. The DNA for the CDR3 is TGCGCCAGCAGTGTAGGGGGGGCCGGAAACATTCAGTACTTC. It encodes CASSVGGAGNIQYF. V gene TRBV5-1 combines with J gene TRBJ2-4, with D possibly being TRBD2 (7 bases). V was pared by 5 bases and J by 6 bases, with 15 bases between. Germline assignment: CDR1 SGHRS and CDR2 YFSETQ. The CDR3 spans 14 residues.

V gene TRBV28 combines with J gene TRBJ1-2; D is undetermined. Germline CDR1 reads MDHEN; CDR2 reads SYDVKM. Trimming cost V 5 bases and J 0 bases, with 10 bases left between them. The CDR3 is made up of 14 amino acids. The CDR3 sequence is CASSEGRTNYGYTF. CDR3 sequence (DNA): TGTGCCAGCAGTGAGGGCAGAACTAACTATGGCTACACCTTC.

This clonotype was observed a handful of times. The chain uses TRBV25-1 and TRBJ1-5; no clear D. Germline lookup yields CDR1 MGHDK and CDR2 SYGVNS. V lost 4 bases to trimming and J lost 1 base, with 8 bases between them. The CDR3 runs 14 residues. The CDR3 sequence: CASSASGSNQPQHF. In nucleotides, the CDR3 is TGTGCCAGCAGTGCCAGTGGCAGCAATCAGCCCCAGCATTTT.

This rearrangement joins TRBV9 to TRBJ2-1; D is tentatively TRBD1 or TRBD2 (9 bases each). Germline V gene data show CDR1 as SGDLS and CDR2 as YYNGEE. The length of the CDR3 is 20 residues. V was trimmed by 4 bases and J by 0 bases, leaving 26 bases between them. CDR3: CASSLRQGVSGRSSYNEQFF. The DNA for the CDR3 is TGTGCCAGCAGCCTAAGACAGGGGGTCAGCGGGAGGAGCTCCTACAATGAGCAGTTCTTC.

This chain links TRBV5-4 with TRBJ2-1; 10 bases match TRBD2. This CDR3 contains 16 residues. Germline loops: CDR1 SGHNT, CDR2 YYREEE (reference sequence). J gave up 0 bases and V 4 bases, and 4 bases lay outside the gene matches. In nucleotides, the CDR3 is TGTGCCAGCAGCCGTAGCGGGGGGAGCTCCTACAATGAGCAGTTCTTC. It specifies CASSRSGGSSYNEQFF.

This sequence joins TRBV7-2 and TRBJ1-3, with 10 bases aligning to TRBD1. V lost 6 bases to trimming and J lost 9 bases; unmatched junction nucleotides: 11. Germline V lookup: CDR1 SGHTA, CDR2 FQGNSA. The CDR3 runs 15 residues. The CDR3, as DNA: TGTGCCAGCAGTCAAGCCGGGACAGGGGTAGTCACCATATATTTT. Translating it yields CASSQAGTGVVTIYF. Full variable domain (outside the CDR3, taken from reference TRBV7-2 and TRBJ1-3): GAGVSQSPSNKVTEKGKDVELRCDPISGHTALYWYRQSLGQGLEFLIYFQGNSAPDKSGLPSDRFSAERTGGSVSTLTIQRTQQEDSAVYLCASSQAGTGVVTIYFGEGSWLTVV.

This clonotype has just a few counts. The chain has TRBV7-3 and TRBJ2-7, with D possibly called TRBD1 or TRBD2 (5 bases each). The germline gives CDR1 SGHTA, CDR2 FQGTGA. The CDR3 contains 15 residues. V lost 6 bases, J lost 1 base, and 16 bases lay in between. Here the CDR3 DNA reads TGTGCCAGCAGGTTCCCGGGACGCACGTCCTACGAGCAGTACTTC. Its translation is CASRFPGRTSYEQYF.

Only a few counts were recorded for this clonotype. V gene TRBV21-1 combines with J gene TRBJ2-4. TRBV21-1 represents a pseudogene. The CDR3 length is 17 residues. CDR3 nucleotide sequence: TGTGCCAGCAGCAAAGAGCGGGATAAGGGAGCCAAAAACATTCAGTACTTC. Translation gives CASSKERDKGAKNIQYF.

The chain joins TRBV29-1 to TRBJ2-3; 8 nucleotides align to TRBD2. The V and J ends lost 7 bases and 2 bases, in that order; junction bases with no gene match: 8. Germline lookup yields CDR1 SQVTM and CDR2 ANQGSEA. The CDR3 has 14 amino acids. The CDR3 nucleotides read TGCAGCGCGGGGGGGAGCGATCCCACAGATACGCAGTATTTT. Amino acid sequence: CSAGGSDPTDTQYF.

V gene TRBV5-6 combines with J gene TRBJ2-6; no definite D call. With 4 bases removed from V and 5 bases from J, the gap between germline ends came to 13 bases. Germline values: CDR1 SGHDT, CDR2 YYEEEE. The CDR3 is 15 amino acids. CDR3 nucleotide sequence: TGTGCCAGCAGCCCCCCGTCCCCAAGGGCCAACGTCCTGACTTTC. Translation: CASSPPSPRANVLTF.

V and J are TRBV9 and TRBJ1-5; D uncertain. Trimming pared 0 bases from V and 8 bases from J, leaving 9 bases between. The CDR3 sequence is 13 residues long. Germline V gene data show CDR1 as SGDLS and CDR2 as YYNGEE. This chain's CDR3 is CASSVAGFEPQHF. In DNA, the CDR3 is TGTGCCAGCAGCGTAGCGGGATTCGAGCCCCAGCATTTT.

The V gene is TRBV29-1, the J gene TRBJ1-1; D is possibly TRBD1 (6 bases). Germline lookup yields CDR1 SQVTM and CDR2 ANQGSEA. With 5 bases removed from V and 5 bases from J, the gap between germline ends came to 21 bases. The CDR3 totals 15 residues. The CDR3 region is CSVQGQVQWGTEAFF. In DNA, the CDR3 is TGCAGCGTTCAGGGGCAGGTTCAATGGGGGACTGAAGCTTTCTTT. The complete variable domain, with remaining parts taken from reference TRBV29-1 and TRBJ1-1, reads SAVISQKPSRDICQRGTSLTIQCQVDSQVTMMFWYRQQPGQSLTLIATANQGSEATYESGFVIDKFPISRPNLTFSTLTVSNMSPEDSSIYLCSVQGQVQWGTEAFFGQGTRLTVV.

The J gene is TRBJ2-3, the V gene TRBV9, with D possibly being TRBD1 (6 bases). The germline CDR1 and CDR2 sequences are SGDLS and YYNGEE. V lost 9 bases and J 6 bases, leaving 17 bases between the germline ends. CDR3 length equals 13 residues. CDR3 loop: CATSTGSRDTQYF. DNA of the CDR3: TGTGCCACCTCGACAGGATCCCGGGATACGCAGTATTTT.

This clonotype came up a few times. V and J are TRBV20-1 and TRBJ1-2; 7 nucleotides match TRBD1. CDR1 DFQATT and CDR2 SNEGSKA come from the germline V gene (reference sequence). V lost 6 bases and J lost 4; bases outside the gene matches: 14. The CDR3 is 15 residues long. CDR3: CSALKNDRAVYGYTF. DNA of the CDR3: TGCAGTGCCCTTAAAAACGACAGGGCGGTCTATGGCTACACCTTC.

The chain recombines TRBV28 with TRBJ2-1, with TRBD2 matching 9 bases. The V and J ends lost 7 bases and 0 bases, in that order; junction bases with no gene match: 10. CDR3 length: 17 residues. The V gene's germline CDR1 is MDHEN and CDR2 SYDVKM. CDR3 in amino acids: CASTNPLLAGSYNEQFF. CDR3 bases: TGTGCCAGCACCAACCCCCTACTAGCGGGCTCCTACAATGAGCAGTTCTTC.

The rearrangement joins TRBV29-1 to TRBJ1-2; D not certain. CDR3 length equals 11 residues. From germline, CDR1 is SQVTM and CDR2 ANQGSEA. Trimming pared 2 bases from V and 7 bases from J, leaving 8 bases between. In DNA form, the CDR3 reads TGCAGCGTTGAAAAGAGTAGTGGCTACACCTTC. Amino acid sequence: CSVEKSSGYTF.

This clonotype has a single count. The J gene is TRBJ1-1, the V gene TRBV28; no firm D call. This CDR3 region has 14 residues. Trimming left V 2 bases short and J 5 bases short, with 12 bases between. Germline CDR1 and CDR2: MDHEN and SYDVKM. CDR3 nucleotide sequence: TGTGCCAGCAGTTTACTGGGAAGGCGTACTGAAGCTTTCTTT. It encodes CASSLLGRRTEAFF.

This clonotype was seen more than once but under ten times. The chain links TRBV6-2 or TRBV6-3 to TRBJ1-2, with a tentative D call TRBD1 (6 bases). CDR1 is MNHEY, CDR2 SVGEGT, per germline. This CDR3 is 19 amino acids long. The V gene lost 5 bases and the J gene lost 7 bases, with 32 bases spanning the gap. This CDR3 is CASSRLPLPTGRIAGGYTF. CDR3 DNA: TGTGCCAGCAGTCGCCTCCCTCTGCCGACAGGCAGGATTGCGGGTGGCTACACCTTC.

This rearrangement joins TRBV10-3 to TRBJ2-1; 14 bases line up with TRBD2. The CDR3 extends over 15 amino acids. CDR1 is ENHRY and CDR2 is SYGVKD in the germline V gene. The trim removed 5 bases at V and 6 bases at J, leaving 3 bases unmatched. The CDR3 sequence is CAISSGTSGGNEQFF. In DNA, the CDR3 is TGTGCCATCAGTTCCGGGACTAGCGGGGGCAATGAGCAGTTCTTC.